The 26 T cell receptor beta chains listed next were all sequenced from one sample in a study of blood T cell repertoires in COVID-19. The data were produced by immunoSEQ multiplex PCR, yet TCRdb's version contains in-frame clones alone and is incomplete. The repertoire has roughly 200,000 clones, approximately 90% of them found once; the top ten carry 15% to 20%. The sequencing input was peripheral blood. These TCRs come from a middle-aged man with COVID-19, enrolled during active disease.

The chain joins TRBV6-6 to TRBJ2-2; D remains ambiguous. There are 12 residues in the CDR3. Trimming pared 2 bases from V and 5 bases from J, leaving 3 bases between. Germline loops: CDR1 MNHNY, CDR2 SVGAGI (reference sequence). The CDR3 nucleotides are TGTGCCAGCAGTTACCGGACCGGGGAGCTGTTTTTT. Its protein is CASSYRTGELFF.

This rearrangement joins TRBV9 to TRBJ2-2; maybe TRBD2 (5 bases). The CDR3 is made up of 15 amino acids. Germline CDR1 reads SGDLS; CDR2 reads YYNGEE. V lost 2 bases, J lost 0 bases, and 8 bases lay in between. Written as DNA, the CDR3 is TGTGCCAGCAGCGTTTTACTAGCGAACACCGGGGAGCTGTTTTTT. It is translated as CASSVLLANTGELFF.

The chain is built from TRBV11-2 and TRBJ1-1; D not certain. This CDR3 is 13 amino acids long. Between the trimmed V and J ends, which lost 3 bases and 3 bases, there was a span of 8 bases. CDR1 is SGHAT, CDR2 FQNNGV, per germline. As DNA, the CDR3 is TGTGCCAGCAGCTTTATGAGGGACACTGAAGCTTTCTTT. It codes for CASSFMRDTEAFF.

The chain employs TRBV14 and TRBJ2-5; 7 positions match TRBD1. The V gene end was trimmed by 2 bases and the J gene end by 2 bases; junction bases not matched to a gene: 5. The CDR3 totals 15 residues. Looked up from germline, CDR1 is SGHDN and CDR2 is FVKESK. The DNA for the CDR3 is TGTGCCAGCAGCCAATGGACAGGCCAACAAGAGACCCAGTACTTC. It is translated as CASSQWTGQQETQYF.

This clone was detected only a few times. This CDR3 reads CASSSMAGDNEQFF. CDR3 nucleotides: TGTGCCAGCAGCTCTATGGCAGGGGACAATGAGCAGTTCTTC. The chain joins TRBV11-2 to TRBJ2-1; possible D gene TRBD1, 6 bases. Germline lookup yields CDR1 SGHAT and CDR2 FQNNGV. There are 14 residues in the CDR3. V lost 4 bases and J lost 5, with 12 bases in between.

This clone was found a few times. The chain combines TRBV18 with TRBJ2-1; 11 bases line up with TRBD1. The J segment lost 8 bases and the V segment lost 6 bases, leaving 9 bases of the junction unmatched. The CDR3 extends over 15 amino acids. CDR1 is KGHSH and CDR2 is LQKENI in the germline V gene. CDR3 DNA sequence: TGTGCCAGCTCCCACCGGGGACAGGGGGGCGATGAGCAGTTCTTC. This codes for CASSHRGQGGDEQFF.

About this clone: The junction departs from the called germline gene at one end, perhaps through a read error. This chain connects TRBV7-9 to TRBJ2-1, with D perhaps given as TRBD1 or TRBD2 (5 bases each). The CDR3 sequence is 14 residues long. CDR1 and CDR2 from the germline V gene are SEHNR and FQNEAQ (reference sequence). The DNA of the CDR3 is TGTACCAGCAGCTTAGGACTGGGGCTCAATGAGCAGTTCTTC. This translates into CTSSLGLGLNEQFF.

V is TRBV5-4 and J is TRBJ2-1; TRBD1 matches 8 bases. This CDR3 is built from 15 residues. Germline lookup yields CDR1 SGHNT and CDR2 YYREEE (reference sequence). The trim removed 4 bases at V and 8 bases at J, leaving 11 bases unmatched. CDR3 in amino acids: CASSRGQGIKYEQFF. CDR3 DNA sequence: TGTGCCAGCAGCCGCGGACAGGGTATAAAATATGAGCAGTTCTTC.

This clone was seen a handful of times. This sequence joins TRBV27 and TRBJ2-3; possibly TRBD1 for D (6 bases). Germline-derived CDR1 and CDR2 are MNHEY and SMNVEV (reference sequence). Trimming stripped 3 bases from V and 3 bases from J, with 22 bases between. This CDR3 is 18 amino acids long. The CDR3 sequence is CASSFLTGYSSGTDTQYF. The CDR3 DNA reads TGTGCCAGCAGTTTCCTCACAGGGTATAGCTCAGGGACAGATACGCAGTATTTT.

This clone was seen repeatedly, ten times or more. The chain uses TRBV27 and TRBJ2-1; unclear D gene. The CDR3 totals 14 residues. Germline-derived CDR1 and CDR2 are MNHEY and SMNVEV (reference sequence). V was shortened by 6 bases and J by 5 bases, with 14 bases between the two germline ends. The CDR3 DNA reads as TGTGCCAGCAGCCCCACCCCCGCTAACAATGAGCAGTTCTTC. The encoded protein is CASSPTPANNEQFF.

The chain employs TRBV5-1 and TRBJ1-2; D call uncertain. The CDR3 has 15 amino acids. The germline V gene has CDR1 SGHRS and CDR2 YFSETQ. With 0 bases removed from V and 3 bases from J, the gap between germline ends came to 12 bases. The CDR3 protein is CASSLDPTGYYGYTF. The CDR3 DNA is TGCGCCAGCAGCTTGGACCCGACCGGGTACTATGGCTACACCTTC.

The chain joins TRBV7-3 to TRBJ2-2, with D maybe TRBD1 (8 bases). CDR3 length: 16 residues. From germline, CDR1 is SGHTA and CDR2 FQGTGA. Trimming shortened V by 5 bases and J by 0 bases, and 13 bases separated the two germline ends. CDR3 sequence (DNA): TGTGCCAGCAGCCCACAGGGGGGGACGAACACCGGGGAGCTGTTTTTT. Amino acids: CASSPQGGTNTGELFF.

The chain carries TRBV24-1 and TRBJ2-2; D might be TRBD1 (5 bases). Between the trimmed V and J ends, which lost 4 bases and 5 bases, there was a span of 10 bases. CDR1 and CDR2 (germline): KGHDR, SFDVKD. The length of the CDR3 is 14 residues. For the CDR3, the DNA is TGTGCCACCAGTGACCCACAGGAAACCGGGGAGCTGTTTTTT. This encodes CATSDPQETGELFF.

CDR3 amino acids: CASSLGGRTGRRTGELFF. CDR3 bases: TGTGCCAGCAGTTTAGGGGGCAGAACGGGACGGAGGACCGGGGAGCTGTTTTTT. The chain employs TRBV28 and TRBJ2-2; D may be TRBD1 (6 bases). Germline V gives CDR1 MDHEN, CDR2 SYDVKM. This CDR3 is 18 amino acids long. The V end was cut by 2 bases, the J end by 5 bases, with 21 bases between.

This chain uses TRBV28 with TRBJ1-2; 7 bases line up with TRBD1. This CDR3 is built from 13 residues. Trimming at V came to 6 bases and at J to 4 bases, leaving 5 bases not matched to a gene. Germline assignment: CDR1 MDHEN and CDR2 SYDVKM. CDR3 sequence reads: CASRSQGIYGYTF. The DNA for the CDR3 is TGTGCCAGCAGGTCACAGGGGATCTATGGCTACACCTTC.

The V gene is TRBV15, the J gene TRBJ2-5; D uncertain. CDR1 and CDR2 from the germline V gene are LNHNV and YYDKDF (reference sequence). Trimming removed 0 bases from V and 4 bases from J, with 12 bases in between. There are 15 residues in the CDR3. DNA for the CDR3: TGTGCCACCAGCAGAGATTTGGAGTCGGCAGAGACCCAGTACTTC. Protein product: CATSRDLESAETQYF.

This clone was detected a few times. V is TRBV24-1 and J is TRBJ2-2, with TRBD1 identical over 8 bases. The germline V gene encodes CDR1 KGHDR and CDR2 SFDVKD. With 12 bases clipped from V and 0 bases from J, the junction kept 2 bases outside the gene matches. The CDR3 has 13 residues. The CDR3 reads CAVRGPNTGELFF. The DNA of the CDR3 is TGTGCCGTCAGGGGGCCGAACACCGGGGAGCTGTTTTTT.

DNA for the CDR3: TGTGCCAGCAGCCGGGACAGGAGCACAGATACGCAGTATTTT. This translates into CASSRDRSTDTQYF. This rearrangement joins TRBV2 to TRBJ2-3; TRBD1 matches 8 bases. The CDR3 runs 14 residues. Trimming cost V 6 bases and J 0 bases; bases outside gene matches: 2. CDR1 is SNHLY, CDR2 FYNNEI, per germline.

The V and J genes are TRBV7-2 and TRBJ2-2; no definite D call. In germline, CDR1 is SGHTA, CDR2 FQGNSA. The V gene lost 4 bases and the J gene lost 7 bases, with 10 bases spanning the gap. The CDR3 runs 13 residues. CDR3 sequence reads: CASSSRSDGELFF. The CDR3 bases are TGTGCCAGCAGCTCACGGAGTGACGGGGAGCTGTTTTTT.

This chain links TRBV7-9 with TRBJ2-1, with 12 bases matching TRBD2. J was trimmed by 8 bases and V by 5 bases; bases with no gene match: 7. The CDR3 has 15 amino acids. CDR1 and CDR2 from the germline V gene are SEHNR and FQNEAQ (reference sequence). DNA of the CDR3: TGTGCCAGCAGCATGACTAGCGGGGGTTCCCATGAGCAGTTCTTC. Its translation: CASSMTSGGSHEQFF.

The chain links TRBV15 to TRBJ2-7; 11 bases are shared with TRBD2. This CDR3 has 16 amino acids. The germline V gene has CDR1 LNHNV and CDR2 YYDKDF (reference sequence). V lost 1 base and J lost 3; bases outside the gene matches: 5. The chain's CDR3 is CATSRAPSGGIYEQYF. The CDR3 DNA follows: TGTGCCACCAGCAGAGCTCCTAGCGGGGGGATCTACGAGCAGTACTTC. The full variable domain, its missing parts supplied by reference TRBV15 and TRBJ2-7, is DAMVIQNPRYQVTQFGKPVTLSCSQTLNHNVMYWYQQKSSQAPKLLFHYYDKDFNNEADTPDNFQSRRPNTSFCFLDIRSPGLGDTAMYLCATSRAPSGGIYEQYFGPGTRLTVT.

The chain joins TRBV4-3 to TRBJ2-2; 9 nucleotides match TRBD1. The CDR3 is 16 residues long. CDR1 and CDR2 (germline): LGHNA, YSLEER. With V trimmed by 1 base and J by 0 bases, 0 bases remained unmatched. Here the CDR3 DNA reads TGCGCCAGCAGCCAAGGACAGGGGGCGAACACCGGGGAGCTGTTTTTT. This sequence encodes CASSQGQGANTGELFF.

A single count supports this clone. The genes are TRBV12-3 or TRBV12-4 and TRBJ1-1, with 8 bases lining up with TRBD1. CDR3 length: 13 residues. The J segment lost 5 bases and the V segment lost 6 bases, leaving 5 bases of the junction unmatched. CDR3 sequence: CASRLTGETEAFF. CDR3 nucleotides: TGTGCCAGCAGACTGACAGGGGAAACTGAAGCTTTCTTT.

The chain employs TRBV6-5 and TRBJ1-6; perhaps TRBD1 as D (5 bases). CDR1 is MNHEY, CDR2 SVGAGI, per germline. Trimming removed 0 bases at V and 10 bases at J, with 10 bases between. The CDR3 contains 14 residues. Here the CDR3 DNA reads TGTGCCAGCAGTTACTCGGGGGGGTACTCACCCCTCCACTTT. This codes for CASSYSGGYSPLHF.

This clone has only one observation. CDR3 DNA sequence: TGTGCCAGCTCACCTCTAGTAGGTGCTGTCGATGAGCAGTTCTTC. It translates to CASSPLVGAVDEQFF. The chain couples TRBV18 to TRBJ2-1; D gene ambiguous. Germline lookup yields CDR1 KGHSH and CDR2 LQKENI. The CDR3 consists of 15 residues. The V gene lost 3 bases and the J gene lost 8 bases, with 17 bases spanning the gap.

The chain is built from TRBV19 and TRBJ2-1; TRBD2 is a possible D gene (7 bases). Germline CDR1 and CDR2: LNHDA and SQIVND (reference sequence). The CDR3 totals 15 residues. Trimming removed 5 bases from V and 9 bases from J, with 20 bases in between. CDR3 DNA: TGTGCCAGTAGTCTCACGAAAGGGGGGGTGGGTGAGCAGTTCTTC. This translates into CASSLTKGGVGEQFF.